Sequencing of this T cell receptor (beta chain) was carried out in a study of shared clonotypes between healthy human individuals. The V gene lost 0 bases and the J gene lost 5 bases, with 4 bases spanning the gap. Germline V CDR1 and CDR2: SGHVS, FQNEAQ. This CDR3 spans 12 amino acids. Generated by immunoSEQ multiplex PCR, the TCRdb table keeps only in-frame clones and is missing some. In the table there are about 1 million clones, 65% to 75% of which are singletons. This TCR came from a man aged 18 to 30 in good health. Sample: memory CD4+ T cells sorted from blood. Stated subset: CD45RA-negative fraction. The rearrangement links TRBV7-8 to TRBJ2-5; D not resolved. This chain's CDR3 is CASSLAGETQYF. The DNA for the CDR3 is TGTGCCAGCAGCTTAGCGGGGGAGACCCAGTACTTC.